A single sample gave rise to the 4 T cell receptor beta chains below, sequenced in a study of post-analysis software for immune sequencing data. Their specific antigens are unknown. The TCR beta cDNA libraries carried unique molecular identifiers. TCRdb passed the PCR reads through MiXCR, listing each CDR3 protein once. The profile covers about 500,000 distinct CDR3 sequences, with approximately 45% appearing a single time and about 12% taken by the ten largest. Study findings and constraints: Patients showed TRBV5-6, TRBV5-1 and TRBV20-1 among four to six TRBV segments more frequent than in controls.

The sample taken for sequencing was blood. These receptors all come from a girl under 18 with multiple sclerosis.

This clonotype has more than one count but fewer than ten. The rearrangement links TRBV12-3 or TRBV12-4 to TRBJ2-7; possibly TRBD2 for D (5 bases). The V and J ends lost 5 bases and 2 bases respectively, with 16 bases between them. This CDR3 contains 15 residues. This CDR3 is CASSPLWTGTYEQYF. Here the CDR3 DNA reads TGTGCCAGCAGTCCCCTTTGGACGGGAACCTACGAGCAGTACTTC.

CDR3: CSGEGEDRLGNEQFF. The CDR3 nucleotides read TGCAGCGGGGAGGGGGAGGACAGGTTGGGCAATGAGCAGTTCTTC. The chain uses TRBV29-1 and TRBJ2-1; D possibly uses TRBD1 or TRBD2 (7 bases each). Trimming stripped 7 bases from V and 6 bases from J, with 22 bases between. This CDR3 is 15 amino acids long. Looked up from germline, CDR1 is SQVTM and CDR2 is ANQGSEA.

In DNA, the CDR3 is TGTGCCAGCAGCGAGACTAGCGGGAGGTTAGCGGATACGCAGTATTTT. Translating it yields CASSETSGRLADTQYF. The V gene is TRBV2, the J gene TRBJ2-3, with 13 bases lining up with TRBD2. The CDR3 totals 16 residues. CDR1 and CDR2 from the germline V gene are SNHLY and FYNNEI. J was trimmed by 6 bases and V by 6 bases; bases with no gene match: 9.

The chain couples TRBV29-1 to TRBJ1-2, with D possibly TRBD1 on 6 matching bases. Trimming left V 7 bases short and J 0 bases short, with 12 bases between. The CDR3 runs 13 residues. Germline assignment: CDR1 SQVTM and CDR2 ANQGSEA. The chain's CDR3 is CSGGDTANYGYTF. CDR3 nucleotide sequence: TGCAGCGGGGGGGACACCGCTAACTATGGCTACACCTTC.